These 25 T cell receptor beta chains were all obtained from the same sample, sequenced in a study of T cell repertoires in cytomegalovirus infection. MiXCR, applied by TCRdb to the reads, yields one record per CDR3 protein. The repertoire holds fewer than 550,000 distinct CDR3 sequences, with more than 15% as singletons. The sequencing sample was made of CD8+ T cells from PBMCs. The receptors were gathered from a human donor in good health (CMV status not recorded). Some clones in this sample may be carry-over from other donors' samples.

This clonotype was observed at least ten times. V is TRBV12-3 or TRBV12-4 and J is TRBJ1-4; 7 positions match TRBD1. Trimming at V came to 2 bases and at J to 8 bases, leaving 5 bases not matched to a gene. CDR3 size: 14 residues. The CDR3 protein is CASSLQGDREKLFF. The CDR3 nucleotides are TGTGCCAGCAGTTTACAGGGGGATCGGGAAAAACTGTTTTTT.

This clonotype showed up just a few times. The CDR3 here is CASSPHRDNYEQYF. The CDR3 coding sequence is TGTGCCAGCAGTCCCCACCGGGACAATTACGAGCAGTACTTC. The chain combines TRBV25-1 with TRBJ2-7, with D possibly being TRBD1 (6 bases). The germline V and J ends were trimmed by 5 bases and 4 bases, with 15 bases remaining between them. Germline loops: CDR1 MGHDK, CDR2 SYGVNS. CDR3 length: 14 residues.

The chain combines TRBV3-1 with TRBJ2-1, with D possibly being TRBD2 (5 bases). Germline V gene lookup returns CDR1 LGHDT and CDR2 YNNKEL (reference sequence). The V and J ends lost 2 bases and 5 bases respectively, with 19 bases between them. CDR3 length: 17 amino acids. CDR3 nucleotide sequence: TGTGCCAGCAGCCAAAAAGAGCGGCTACTTAGGAACAATGAGCAGTTCTTC. Amino acids: CASSQKERLLRNNEQFF.

V gene TRBV13 combines with J gene TRBJ2-3; TRBD2 is a possible D gene (5 bases). Trimming took off 5 bases at V and 2 bases at J, with 8 bases between the two ends. The CDR3 spans 13 residues. Germline V gives CDR1 PRHDT, CDR2 FYEKMQ (reference sequence). The CDR3 loop reads CASSQEDTDTQYF. DNA for the CDR3: TGTGCCAGCAGCCAGGAGGACACAGATACGCAGTATTTT. The full variable domain, with the rest looked up from reference TRBV13 and TRBJ2-3, is AAGVIQSPRHLIKEKRETATLKCYPIPRHDTVYWYQQGPGQDPQFLISFYEKMQSDKGSIPDRFSAQQFSDYHSELNMSSLELGDSALYFCASSQEDTDTQYFGPGTRLTVL.

This clonotype has more than one count but fewer than ten. This sequence joins TRBV4-1 and TRBJ2-1, with 9 positions matching TRBD2. Germline values: CDR1 MGHRA, CDR2 YSYEKL. V was pared by 0 bases and J by 6 bases, with 6 bases of the junction left unmatched. This CDR3 contains 16 residues. In nucleotides, the CDR3 is TGCGCCAGCAGCCAAGACGGTAGCGGGAGTTCCAATGAGCAGTTCTTC. Protein sequence: CASSQDGSGSSNEQFF.

In this sample, this clonotype turned up a few times. The chain employs TRBV5-1 and TRBJ1-6; 11 nucleotides agree with TRBD1. The V gene end was trimmed by 1 base and the J gene end by 8 bases; junction bases not matched to a gene: 2. Germline V gene sequence: CDR1 SGHRS, CDR2 YFSETQ. The CDR3 totals 15 residues. CDR3 amino acids: CASSLRGQGDSPLHF. CDR3 bases: TGCGCCAGCAGCTTGAGGGGACAGGGGGATTCACCCCTCCACTTT. Looking up the rest from reference TRBV5-1 and TRBJ1-6 gives the full variable domain: KAGVTQTPRYLIKTRGQQVTLSCSPISGHRSVSWYQQTPGQGLQFLFEYFSETQRNKGNFPGRFSGRQFSNSRSEMNVSTLELGDSALYLCASSLRGQGDSPLHFGNGTRLTVT.

This clonotype was observed many times. The chain employs TRBV7-3 and TRBJ2-1; D gene uncertain. This CDR3 spans 16 amino acids. Trimming took 2 bases from V and 4 from J, leaving 15 bases between them. Germline CDR1 is SGHTA and CDR2 is FQGTGA. The CDR3: CASSLGRAGSYNEQFF. CDR3 nucleotide sequence: TGTGCCAGCAGCTTAGGAAGGGCAGGCTCGTACAATGAGCAGTTCTTC.

This clonotype was seen only a few times. The rearrangement uses TRBV7-9 and TRBJ1-1; possibly TRBD1 for D (6 bases). The ends were cut back, 5 bases at V and 3 bases at J, with 16 bases in the middle. Germline V gene sequence: CDR1 SEHNR, CDR2 FQNEAQ (reference sequence). The CDR3 length is 15 residues. The CDR3: CASSLRGGLHTEAFF. The CDR3 DNA reads TGTGCCAGCAGCCTCAGGGGAGGGTTGCACACTGAAGCTTTCTTT. Together with reference TRBV7-9 and TRBJ1-1, the CDR3 gives the full variable domain: DTGVSQNPRHKITKRGQNVTFRCDPISEHNRLYWYRQTLGQGPEFLTYFQNEAQLEKSRLLSDRFSAERPKGSFSTLEIQRTEQGDSAMYLCASSLRGGLHTEAFFGQGTRLTVV.

This clonotype was recorded many times. The gene calls are TRBV6-6 and TRBJ2-3; TRBD2 matches at 13 bases. Germline CDR1 is MNHNY and CDR2 is SVGAGI (reference sequence). V was clipped by 2 bases and J by 5 bases; unmatched bases: 4. The CDR3 sequence is 16 residues long. The CDR3 loop reads CASSYTSGRAGDTQYF. In DNA, the CDR3 is TGTGCCAGCAGTTACACTAGCGGGAGGGCGGGAGATACGCAGTATTTT.

To note about this clonotype: It may be a read error: a sequence one base away is much more abundant. The CDR3 reads CASSLADRRPQHF. CDR3 in DNA: TGTGCCAGCAGCTTAGCAGACCGGAGGCCCCAGCATTTT. The chain links TRBV7-6 to TRBJ1-5; D remains unclear. This CDR3 is 13 amino acids long. Trimming took off 0 bases at V and 9 bases at J, with 9 bases between the two ends. Per germline, CDR1 SGHVS and CDR2 FNYEAQ.

The CDR3 region is CASSPPGQGGGEQFF. CDR3 nucleotides: TGTGCCAGCAGCCCCCCCGGCCAAGGCGGGGGTGAGCAGTTCTTC. This rearrangement joins TRBV3-1 to TRBJ2-1; 7 bases match TRBD2. Germline V gives CDR1 LGHDT, CDR2 YNNKEL (reference sequence). J lost 9 bases, V lost 4 bases, and 12 bases had no gene match. The CDR3 has 15 amino acids.

This clonotype has only a few counts. The rearrangement links TRBV4-2 to TRBJ2-1; 8 bases map to TRBD2. The V gene end was trimmed by 0 bases and the J gene end by 7 bases; junction bases not matched to a gene: 11. CDR1 and CDR2 from the germline V gene are LGHNA and YNFKEQ. This CDR3 is 17 amino acids long. The CDR3 DNA follows: TGTGCCAGCAGCCAAGAGGAATCGGGGGGGCTTGTGAATGAGCAGTTCTTC. Its protein product is CASSQEESGGLVNEQFF.

The rearrangement joins TRBV11-2 to TRBJ2-5; 10 bases map to TRBD1. V lost 5 bases and J lost 5; bases outside the gene matches: 8. CDR3 size: 15 residues. The germline CDR1 and CDR2 sequences are SGHAT and FQNNGV. The CDR3 sequence: CASSPWTGGGETQYF. DNA of the CDR3: TGTGCCAGCAGCCCGTGGACAGGGGGAGGGGAGACCCAGTACTTC.

Worth noting for this clonotype: A read error may account for a junction end that differs from germline. V and J are TRBV7-2 and TRBJ1-5; 9 positions match TRBD1. CDR3 length: 16 amino acids. The germline gives CDR1 SGHTA, CDR2 FQGNSA. The CDR3 loop reads CASSLGGQGNNQPQHF. The CDR3 coding sequence is TGTGCAAGCAGCTTAGGCGGACAGGGGAACAATCAGCCCCAGCATTTT.

This clonotype was found a few times. The V call is TRBV6-5, the J call TRBJ2-1; 14 bases align to TRBD2. With V trimmed by 4 bases and J by 4 bases, 3 bases remained unmatched. The germline gives CDR1 MNHEY, CDR2 SVGAGI. The CDR3 contains 16 residues. The CDR3 here is CASSSTSGGDYNEQFF. The CDR3, as DNA: TGTGCCAGCAGTTCGACTAGCGGGGGGGATTACAATGAGCAGTTCTTC.

This clonotype was recorded many times. This chain links TRBV24-1 with TRBJ2-1; 12 nucleotides agree with TRBD2. CDR1 and CDR2 from the germline V gene are KGHDR and SFDVKD. The CDR3 runs to 17 residues. V shed 4 bases and J 9 bases; nucleotides not matched to a gene: 12. The CDR3 region is CATSDPGLAGRQAEQFF. The CDR3 DNA follows: TGTGCCACCAGTGACCCCGGACTAGCGGGAAGGCAAGCTGAGCAGTTCTTC.

The chain joins TRBV19 to TRBJ2-3; perhaps TRBD1 as D (7 bases). CDR1 is LNHDA, CDR2 SQIVND, per germline (reference sequence). The ends were cut back, 6 bases at V and 3 bases at J, with 16 bases in the middle. The CDR3 sequence is 15 residues long. This chain's CDR3 is CASSSGGRGTDTQYF. Written as DNA, the CDR3 is TGTGCCAGTAGCTCCGGGGGCAGGGGGACAGATACGCAGTATTTT.

In this sample, this clonotype turned up many times. The chain carries TRBV7-9 and TRBJ1-2; D is ambiguous. The germline V gene has CDR1 SEHNR and CDR2 FQNEAQ (reference sequence). The CDR3 loop spans 13 amino acids. The V end lost 5 bases, the J end lost 4 bases, and 11 bases lay between the germline ends. In DNA form, the CDR3 reads TGTGCCAGCAGCCGTCTAACATCCTATGGCTACACCTTC. Amino acids: CASSRLTSYGYTF.

This clonotype was seen a few times. This rearrangement joins TRBV11-2 to TRBJ1-3; D is undetermined. Per the germline V gene, CDR1 is SGHAT and CDR2 is FQNNGV. V lost 1 base and J lost 2, with 12 bases in between. The CDR3 covers 16 residues. CDR3 residues: CASSLVRREPGNTIYF. The DNA for the CDR3 is TGTGCCAGCAGCTTAGTGCGTCGGGAACCTGGAAACACCATATATTTT.

The chain uses TRBV9 and TRBJ2-1, with TRBD2 matching 7 bases. Germline CDR1 and CDR2: SGDLS and YYNGEE. V dropped 3 bases and J dropped 2; count of bases not matched to a gene: 5. The CDR3 is 15 residues long. The CDR3 spells CASSAPSGTYNEQFF. The CDR3 bases are TGTGCCAGCAGCGCCCCTAGCGGCACCTACAATGAGCAGTTCTTC. Supplemented by reference TRBV9 and TRBJ2-1, the full variable domain reads DSGVTQTPKHLITATGQRVTLRCSPRSGDLSVYWYQQSLDQGLQFLIQYYNGEERAKGNILERFSAQQFPDLHSELNLSSLELGDSALYFCASSAPSGTYNEQFFGPGTRLTVL.

The rearrangement joins TRBV13 to TRBJ1-3; 8 bases map to TRBD1. The germline gives CDR1 PRHDT, CDR2 FYEKMQ (reference sequence). J gave up 0 bases and V 11 bases, and 12 bases lay outside the gene matches. The CDR3 totals 16 residues. DNA of the CDR3: TGTGCCCATGGCGGGGGACAGGTCCTCTCTGGAAACACCATATATTTT. Protein: CAHGGGQVLSGNTIYF. Full variable domain (outside the CDR3, taken from reference TRBV13 and TRBJ1-3): AAGVIQSPRHLIKEKRETATLKCYPIPRHDTVYWYQQGPGQDPQFLISFYEKMQSDKGSIPDRFSAQQFSDYHSELNMSSLELGDSALYFCAHGGGQVLSGNTIYFGEGSWLTVV.

This clonotype was recorded at least ten times. This chain links TRBV5-1 with TRBJ1-4; 8 bases line up with TRBD1. CDR1 is SGHRS and CDR2 is YFSETQ in the germline V gene. This CDR3 has 13 amino acids. After removal of 4 bases from V and 8 bases from J, the junction contained 4 bases not matched to a gene. The CDR3 is CASSDRGGEKLFF. The CDR3 DNA reads as TGCGCCAGCAGCGACAGGGGAGGAGAAAAACTGTTTTTT.

The sample holds many counts of this clonotype. The rearrangement joins TRBV7-9 to TRBJ1-1; a weak D match, TRBD1 (6 bases). Deletions cut 5 bases from V and 8 bases from J, with 15 bases between. This CDR3 is built from 13 residues. Germline V lookup: CDR1 SEHNR, CDR2 FQNEAQ (reference sequence). This CDR3 reads CASSPITGQEAFF. CDR3 DNA: TGTGCCAGCAGCCCGATCACAGGGCAGGAAGCTTTCTTT. Full variable domain (remainder filled in from reference TRBV7-9 and TRBJ1-1): DTGVSQNPRHKITKRGQNVTFRCDPISEHNRLYWYRQTLGQGPEFLTYFQNEAQLEKSRLLSDRFSAERPKGSFSTLEIQRTEQGDSAMYLCASSPITGQEAFFGQGTRLTVV.

This clonotype was counted ten times or more. CDR3 protein: CASSLIHRDEQFF. The CDR3 nucleotides are TGTGCCAGCAGCTTAATCCACAGGGACGAGCAGTTCTTC. The chain combines TRBV7-3 with TRBJ2-1, with D perhaps TRBD1 (6 bases). The CDR3 is 13 amino acids. Germline CDR1 SGHTA, CDR2 FQGTGA. V gave up 1 base and J gave up 10 bases, with 11 bases separating them.

The rearrangement uses TRBV4-1 and TRBJ2-2; D is ambiguous. Germline-derived CDR1 and CDR2 are MGHRA and YSYEKL. V was cut by 4 bases and J by 10 bases, with 10 bases left in between. The CDR3 extends over 12 amino acids. The CDR3 region has the DNA TGCGCCAGCAGCCGGGATAAGGTGGAGCTGTTTTTT. The encoded protein is CASSRDKVELFF.